This T cell receptor beta chain was captured in a study of T cell responses to AZD1222 COVID-19 vaccine. Trimming took off 5 bases at V and 9 bases at J, with 7 bases between the two ends. The CDR3 is 10 amino acids. Germline V gene lookup returns CDR1 MNHEY and CDR2 SMNVEV (reference sequence). Concerning this clone itself: Its antigen is currently unknown.

Findings and caveats of the study: There were vaccine-associated CD4 TCRs across spike, dominant at 160-218 and 743-854. In all cases, repertoires were sampled only after the peak T cell response. Most donors were white British and more were female, and clonal diversity was possibly underestimated. Seropositivity was recorded at baseline in only a handful of AZD1222 recipients.

The table came from immunoSEQ multiplex PCR; TCRdb's copy has only in-frame clones and leaves some out. Here the sample spans more than 100,000 clones, 65% to 90% being singletons. J is TRBJ1-2 and V is TRBV27; D not certain. The source of this sequence is an adult who received the MenACWY meningococcal vaccine as a control. This material consisted of peripheral blood, taken 28 days after the second dose of the MenACWY control vaccine. The CDR3 is CASSRHRYTF. CDR3 sequence (DNA): TGTGCCAGCAGTCGACACCGCTACACCTTC.